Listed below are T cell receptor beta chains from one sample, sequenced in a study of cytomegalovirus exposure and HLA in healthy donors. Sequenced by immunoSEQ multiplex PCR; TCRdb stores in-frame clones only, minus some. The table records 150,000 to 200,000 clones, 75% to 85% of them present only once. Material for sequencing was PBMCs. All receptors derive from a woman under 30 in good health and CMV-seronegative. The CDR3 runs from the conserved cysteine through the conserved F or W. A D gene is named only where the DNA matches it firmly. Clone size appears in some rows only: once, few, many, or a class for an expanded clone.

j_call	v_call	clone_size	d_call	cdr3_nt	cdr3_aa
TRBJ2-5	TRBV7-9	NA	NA	TGTGCCAGCAGCTTATCCCGGACAGGCCGGGGGAAAGAGACCCAGTACTTC	CASSLSRTGRGKETQYF
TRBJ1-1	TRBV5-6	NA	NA	TGTGCCAGCAGCTTGATCATGAACACTGAAGCTTTCTTT	CASSLIMNTEAFF
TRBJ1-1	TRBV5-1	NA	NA	TGCGCCAGCAGCTTTACCCCCGGGGTTGAAGCTTTCTTT	CASSFTPGVEAFF
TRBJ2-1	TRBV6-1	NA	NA	TGTGCCAGCGCCACGCGGGCTTGGAATGAGCAGTTCTTC	CASATRAWNEQFF
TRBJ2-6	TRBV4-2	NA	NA	TGTGCCAGCAGCCCCGGGTCTGGGGCCAACGTCCTGACTTTC	CASSPGSGANVLTF
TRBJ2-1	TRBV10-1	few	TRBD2	TGCGCCAGCAAGGGACTAGCGGGGAGCTCCTACAATGAGCAGTTCTTC	CASKGLAGSSYNEQFF
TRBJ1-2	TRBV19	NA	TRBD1	TGTGCCAGTAGTATGCAGGGGGCGCAGGGTGGCTACACCTTC	CASSMQGAQGGYTF
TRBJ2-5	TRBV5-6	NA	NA	TGTGCCAGCAGCGGCGGGGTGGAGTACTTC	CASSGGVEYF
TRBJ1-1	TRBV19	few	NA	TGTGCCAGTACTGCCAGCGGCAACATGAACACTGAAGCTTTCTTT	CASTASGNMNTEAFF
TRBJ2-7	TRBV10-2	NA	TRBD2	TGCGCCAGCCAGGGGATACCGGGACTAGCGGGAGGAGAAGTCAAGCAGTACTTC	CASQGIPGLAGGEVKQYF
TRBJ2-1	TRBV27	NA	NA	TGTGCCAGCAGTACCAGACTTTCCAATGAGCAGTTCTTC	CASSTRLSNEQFF
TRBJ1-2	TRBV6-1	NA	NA	TGTGCCAGCAGTGAAACAGGTACCGTCTATGGCTACACCTTC	CASSETGTVYGYTF
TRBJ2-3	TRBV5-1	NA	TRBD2	TGCGCCAGCAGGGGTAATGGACTAGCGGGAGGGTCAGATACGCAGTATTTT	CASRGNGLAGGSDTQYF
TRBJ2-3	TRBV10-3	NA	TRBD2	TGTGCCACCAGATCGCGTAGCGGGAACACAGATACGCAGTATTTT	CATRSRSGNTDTQYF
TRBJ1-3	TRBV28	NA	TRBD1	TGTGCCAGCAGTTTCTCGGGACTCGATACAACAGGGGCTAGAAACACCATATATTTT	CASSFSGLDTTGARNTIYF
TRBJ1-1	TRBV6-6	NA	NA	TGTGCCAGCACCCTTATAGCCGCTAAAAGTGAAGCTTTCTTT	CASTLIAAKSEAFF
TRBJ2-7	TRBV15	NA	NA	TGTGCCACCAGCAGAGATGGGGGGGGCCTGGACGAGCAGTACTTC	CATSRDGGGLDEQYF
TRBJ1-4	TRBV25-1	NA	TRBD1	TGTGCCAGCAGTGTAACGATAGGACAGGGGACTAATGAAAAACTGTTTTTT	CASSVTIGQGTNEKLFF
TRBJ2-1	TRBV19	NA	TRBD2	TGTGCCAGTATTGGAGCACTAGCGGAAGACTACAATGAGCAGTTCTTC	CASIGALAEDYNEQFF
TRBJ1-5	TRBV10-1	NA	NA	TGCGCCAGCAGTGAGAAGGGGCCGACCCCTGGCCAGCCCCAGCATTTT	CASSEKGPTPGQPQHF
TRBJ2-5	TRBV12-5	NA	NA	TGTGCTAGTGGTTTTTGGGAGCGGGAGACCCAGTACTTC	CASGFWERETQYF
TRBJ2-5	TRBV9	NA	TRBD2	TGTGCCAGCACCGAGACTAGCGGGAGTTCCGAGACCCAGTACTTC	CASTETSGSSETQYF
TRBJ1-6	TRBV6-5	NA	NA	TGTGCCAGCAGTTACTCTCTAGTTAATAATTCACCCCTCCACTTT	CASSYSLVNNSPLHF
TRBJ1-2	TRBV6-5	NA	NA	TGTGCCAGCAGCCGTGGGGGAGGAAACTATGGCTACACCTTC	CASSRGGGNYGYTF
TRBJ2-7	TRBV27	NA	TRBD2	TGTGCCAGCAGTTCCTGGGCTAGCGGGAGTTGGTACGAGCAGTACTTC	CASSSWASGSWYEQYF
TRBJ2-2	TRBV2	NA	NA	TGTGCCAGCAGTGAGTATGGAGGGGCGAACACCGGGGAGCTGTTTTTT	CASSEYGGANTGELFF
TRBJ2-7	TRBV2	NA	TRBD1	TGTGCCAGCAGTGAAGATGGACAGGGGTACGAGCAGTACTTC	CASSEDGQGYEQYF
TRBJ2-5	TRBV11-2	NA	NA	TGTGCCAGCAGCTTAAGAGATCGGGGAGCCCAAGAGACCCAGTACTTC	CASSLRDRGAQETQYF
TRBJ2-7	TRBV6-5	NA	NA	TGTGCCAGCAGTATTACTCGTACCAGGGGTTACGAGCAGTACTTC	CASSITRTRGYEQYF
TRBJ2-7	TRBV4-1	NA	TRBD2	TGCGCCAGCAGCCAGGGTAGCGGGGTCAGCTCCTACGAGCAGTACTTC	CASSQGSGVSSYEQYF
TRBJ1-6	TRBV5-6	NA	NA	TGTGCCAGCAGCGGAGTTACAGGACATGAGGGGGTGAATTCACCCCTCCACTTT	CASSGVTGHEGVNSPLHF
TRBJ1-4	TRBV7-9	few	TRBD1	TGTGCCAGCAGCTTCTTCCGGGACAGGGAGGAAAAACTGTTTTTT	CASSFFRDREEKLFF
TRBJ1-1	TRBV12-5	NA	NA	TGTGCTAGTGCCACCCGAATATCTTATTTGACAGATTTAAACACTGAAGCTTTCTTT	CASATRISYLTDLNTEAFF
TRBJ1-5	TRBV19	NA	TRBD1	TGTGCCAGTAGTATATCGACAGGGGGACGGCATCAGCCCCAGCATTTT	CASSISTGGRHQPQHF
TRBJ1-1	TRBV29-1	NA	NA	TGCAGCGTTTATGGGGGCCGGACTGAAGCTTTCTTT	CSVYGGRTEAFF
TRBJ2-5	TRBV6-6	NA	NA	TGTGCCAGCAGTTACTCCTACGTACAAGAGACCCAGTACTTC	CASSYSYVQETQYF
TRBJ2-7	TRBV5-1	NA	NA	TGCGCCAGCAGCTTACAGGGCAACTACTACGAGCAGTACTTC	CASSLQGNYYEQYF
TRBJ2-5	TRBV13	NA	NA	TGTGCCAGCAGCGTACAAGGGAAACAGGAGCAGTACTTC	CASSVQGKQEQYF
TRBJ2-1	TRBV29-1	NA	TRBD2	TGCAGCGTTGATGGGGTAGCGGGAGGATCCTACAATGAGCAGTTCTTC	CSVDGVAGGSYNEQFF
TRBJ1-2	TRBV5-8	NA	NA	TGTGCCAGCAGCTTGGATGCAGTCCGCTACACCTTC	CASSLDAVRYTF
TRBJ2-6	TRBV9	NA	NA	TGTGCCAGCAGCGGCACCCGCGGACAGAGCTCTGGGGCCAACGTCCTGACTTTC	CASSGTRGQSSGANVLTF
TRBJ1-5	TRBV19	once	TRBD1	TGTGCCAGTAGTCCTCGGGGACAGGGTGATCAGCCCCAGCATTTT	CASSPRGQGDQPQHF
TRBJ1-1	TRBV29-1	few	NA	TGCAGCGGAGGCTATGGAAGCACTGAAGCTTTCTTT	CSGGYGSTEAFF
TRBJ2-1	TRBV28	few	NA	TGTGCCAGCAGCCAATTGGCGCGCGGCTCCTACAATGAGCAGTTCTTC	CASSQLARGSYNEQFF
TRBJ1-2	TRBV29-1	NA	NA	TGCAGCGTTGAAATCGTGTCGGGGTATGGCTACACCTTC	CSVEIVSGYGYTF
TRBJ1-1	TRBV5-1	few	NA	TGCGCCAGCAGCTTGCAACAGGTGAACACTGAAGCTTTCTTT	CASSLQQVNTEAFF
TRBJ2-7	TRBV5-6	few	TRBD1	TGTGCCAGCAGCTTAAGGGGGCCTAGCGAGCAGTACTTC	CASSLRGPSEQYF
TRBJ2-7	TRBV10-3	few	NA	TGTGCCATCAAAGAGCGCCAAACTCCCTACGAGCAGTACTTC	CAIKERQTPYEQYF
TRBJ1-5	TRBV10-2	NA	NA	TGCGCCAGCAGTGCAGGTTTAAATCAGCCCCAGCATTTT	CASSAGLNQPQHF
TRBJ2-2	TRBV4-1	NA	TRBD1	TGCGCCAGCAGCCAAGGACCGGGACAGGGCAACACCGGGGAGCTGTTTTTT	CASSQGPGQGNTGELFF
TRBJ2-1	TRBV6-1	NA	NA	TGTGCCAGCGAGAACGGGGGTGAGCAGTTCTTC	CASENGGEQFF
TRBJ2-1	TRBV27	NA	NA	TGTGCCAGCAGTTTGTACTTATCCACCTACAATGAGCAGTTCTTC	CASSLYLSTYNEQFF
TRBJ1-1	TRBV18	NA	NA	TGTGCCAGCTCACCATCACATCAGAACACTGAAGCTTTCTTT	CASSPSHQNTEAFF
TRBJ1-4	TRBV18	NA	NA	TGTGCCAGCTCCCTCAACCAGGGTGAAAAACTGTTTTTT	CASSLNQGEKLFF
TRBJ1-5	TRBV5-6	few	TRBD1	TGTGCCAGCAGCACTCAGACAGGGCTGGGTCAGCCCCAGCATTTT	CASSTQTGLGQPQHF